This TCR beta chain was recorded in a study of blood T cell repertoires in COVID-19. Across the whole study: Material from acute and convalescent COVID-19 was sourced from the United States, Italy and Spain. Sources were T cells, B-cell-depleted T cells, or PBMCs; the material itself was cDNA or gDNA.

CDR1 and CDR2 from the germline V gene are SGHTA and FQGNSA. The CDR3 contains 14 residues. V shed 3 bases and J shed 2 bases, with 11 bases lying between them. As handled by the study authors: Using reference gene primer amplification, nucleated cell counts were estimated. Libraries were prepared by immunoSEQ multiplex PCR; TCRdb keeps only in-frame clonotypes and omits some of them. Clonal size and the V and J genes are those of that table, whereas D and trimming came from the DNA. The profile shows around 200,000 clones, roughly 80% of them singletons. V gene TRBV7-2 combines with J gene TRBJ2-7, with D perhaps matching TRBD2 (6 bases). The source of this sequence is a human donor in a cohort sampled during active COVID-19. The material sequenced was peripheral blood. Written as DNA, the CDR3 is TGTGCCAGCAGCTTGGGGGACTCACCCTACGAGCAGTACTTC. As protein: CASSLGDSPYEQYF.